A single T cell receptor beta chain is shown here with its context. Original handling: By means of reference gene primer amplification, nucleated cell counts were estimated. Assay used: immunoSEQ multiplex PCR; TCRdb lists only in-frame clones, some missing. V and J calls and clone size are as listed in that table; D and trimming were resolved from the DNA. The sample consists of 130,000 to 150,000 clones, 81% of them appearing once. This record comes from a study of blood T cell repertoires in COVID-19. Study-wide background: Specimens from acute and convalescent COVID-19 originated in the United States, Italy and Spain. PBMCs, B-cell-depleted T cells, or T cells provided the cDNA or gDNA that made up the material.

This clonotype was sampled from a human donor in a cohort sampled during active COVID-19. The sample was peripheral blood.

DNA of the CDR3: TGTGCCAGCAGCTTAGATATCAACCCGGCGGGAAATCAGCCCCAGCATTTT. Encoded protein: CASSLDINPAGNQPQHF. This chain links TRBV7-8 with TRBJ1-5; D not certain. The CDR3 extends over 17 amino acids. V lost 1 base to trimming and J lost 4 bases, with 17 bases between them. Germline V gene sequence: CDR1 SGHVS, CDR2 FQNEAQ.